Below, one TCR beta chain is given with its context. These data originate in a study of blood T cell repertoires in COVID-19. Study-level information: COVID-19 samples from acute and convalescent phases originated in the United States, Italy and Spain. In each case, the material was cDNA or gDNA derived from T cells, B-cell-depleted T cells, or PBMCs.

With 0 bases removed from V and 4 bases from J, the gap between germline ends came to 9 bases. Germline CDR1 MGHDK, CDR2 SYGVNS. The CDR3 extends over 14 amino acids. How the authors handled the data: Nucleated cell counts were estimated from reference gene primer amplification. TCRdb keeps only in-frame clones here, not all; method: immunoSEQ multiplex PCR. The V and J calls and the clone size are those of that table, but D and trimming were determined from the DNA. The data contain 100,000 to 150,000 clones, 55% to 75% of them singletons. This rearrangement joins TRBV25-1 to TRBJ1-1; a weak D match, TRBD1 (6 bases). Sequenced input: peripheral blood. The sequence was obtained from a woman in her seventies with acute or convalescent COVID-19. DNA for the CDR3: TGTGCCAGCAGTGAATATGGCAGGGGCACTGAAGCTTTCTTT. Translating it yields CASSEYGRGTEAFF.